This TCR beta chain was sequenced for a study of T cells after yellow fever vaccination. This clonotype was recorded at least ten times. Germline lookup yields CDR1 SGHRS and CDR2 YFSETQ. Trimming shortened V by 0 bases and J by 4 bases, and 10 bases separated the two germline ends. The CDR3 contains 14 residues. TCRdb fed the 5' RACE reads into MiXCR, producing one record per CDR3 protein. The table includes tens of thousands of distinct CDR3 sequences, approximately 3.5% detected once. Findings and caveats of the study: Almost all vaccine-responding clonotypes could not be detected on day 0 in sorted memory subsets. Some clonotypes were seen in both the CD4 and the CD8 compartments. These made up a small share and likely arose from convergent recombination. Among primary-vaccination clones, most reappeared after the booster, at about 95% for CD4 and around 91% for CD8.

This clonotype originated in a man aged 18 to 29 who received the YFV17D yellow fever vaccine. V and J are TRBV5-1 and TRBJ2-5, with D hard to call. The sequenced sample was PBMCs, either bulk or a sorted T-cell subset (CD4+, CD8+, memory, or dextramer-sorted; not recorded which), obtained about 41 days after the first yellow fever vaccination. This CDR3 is CASSLALSGETQYF. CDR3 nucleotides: TGCGCCAGCAGCTTGGCACTATCCGGAGAGACCCAGTACTTC.